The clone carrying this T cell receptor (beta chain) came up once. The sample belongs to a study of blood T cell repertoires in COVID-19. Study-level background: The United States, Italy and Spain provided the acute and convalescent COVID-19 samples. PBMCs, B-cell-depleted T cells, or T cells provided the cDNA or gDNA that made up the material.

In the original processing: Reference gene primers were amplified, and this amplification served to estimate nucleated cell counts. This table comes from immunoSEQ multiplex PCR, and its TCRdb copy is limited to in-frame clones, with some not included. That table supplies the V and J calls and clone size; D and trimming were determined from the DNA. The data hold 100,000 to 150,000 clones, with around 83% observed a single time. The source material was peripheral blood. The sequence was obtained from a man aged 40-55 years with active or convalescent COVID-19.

DNA for the CDR3: TGTGCCAGCAGTTCTAGCGGGGACTACAATGAGCAGTTCTTC. Translated, it gives CASSSSGDYNEQFF. The rearrangement joins TRBV7-3 to TRBJ2-1; 9 bases line up with TRBD2. The CDR3 spans 14 residues. J lost 3 bases, V lost 6 bases, and 3 bases had no gene match. The germline gives CDR1 SGHTA, CDR2 FQGTGA. The variable domain in full, completed from reference TRBV7-3 and TRBJ2-1, reads GAGVSQTPSNKVTEKGKYVELRCDPISGHTALYWYRQSLGQGPEFLIYFQGTGAADDSGLPNDRFFAVRPEGSVSTLKIQRTERGDSAVYLCASSSSGDYNEQFFGPGTRLTVL.